This TCR beta chain was sequenced during a study of CD8 T cells in ankylosing spondylitis. Germline V gives CDR1 SQVTM, CDR2 ANQGSEA. The CDR3 length is 16 residues. V was clipped by 2 bases and J by 0 bases; unmatched bases: 5. The study's findings and limits: A motif in TCR beta, a set of under ten highly homologous variants, appeared characteristic of ankylosing spondylitis blood.

This clonotype was counted at least ten times. Its target is unknown. Libraries for TCR beta were made by quantitative 5'-RACE with molecular barcodes. TCRdb recomputed calls from the 5' RACE reads with MiXCR, one row per CDR3 protein. The table lists about 460,000 distinct CDR3 sequences, about 5% of them singletons. The sequencing sample was made of blood, either unsorted or a sorted T cell fraction (not recorded which). This rearrangement joins TRBV29-1 to TRBJ2-1; 9 bases line up with TRBD2. The clonotype originates from a male donor with ankylosing spondylitis. The CDR3 DNA reads as TGCAGCGTTGAATGGAGCGGGAGGCCCTCCTACAATGAGCAGTTCTTC. This translates into CSVEWSGRPSYNEQFF.